This T cell receptor (beta chain) was profiled in a study of cytomegalovirus exposure and HLA in healthy donors. Clones were sequenced by immunoSEQ multiplex PCR, and TCRdb holds only the in-frame ones, with some missing. The table records 260,000 or so clones, 85% to 90% of them present only once. Points from the study as a whole: In vitro assays verified that three CMV-associated chains recognized CMV antigens specifically. Investigators reported under 200 TCR beta chains as tied to cytomegalovirus. Cytomegalovirus status was reportedly diagnosed by the classifier with high specificity and sensitivity.

Concerning this clone itself: Its antigen is still unknown.

There are 15 residues in the CDR3. Germline V CDR1 and CDR2: MGHRA, YSYEKL. The ends lost 1 base at V and 3 bases at J; junction bases unmatched: 4. Sequenced sample: PBMCs. V gene TRBV4-1 combines with J gene TRBJ2-7; 9 nucleotides match TRBD1. This TCR derives from a woman aged 18-35 years in good health and CMV-seronegative. DNA of the CDR3: TGCGCCAGCAGCCAAGTTGGGACAGGGAACTACGAGCAGTACTTC. It yields the protein CASSQVGTGNYEQYF.